The 3 T cell receptor beta chains given below trace back to one sample, sequenced in a study of cytomegalovirus exposure and HLA in healthy donors. A multiplex PCR was run with 60 Vbeta primers and 13 Jbeta primers. Libraries were prepared by immunoSEQ multiplex PCR; TCRdb keeps only in-frame clonotypes and omits some of them. Of 100,000 or so clones in the sample, roughly 71% were seen once. Sequencing was done on a sample of PBMCs. The receptors shown here come from a man aged 35-49 years in good health and CMV-seropositive.

This clone came up a few times. The rearrangement uses TRBV29-1 and TRBJ1-5; D gene unclear. The ends were cut back, 4 bases at V and 4 bases at J, with 11 bases in the middle. Germline CDR1 reads SQVTM; CDR2 reads ANQGSEA. This CDR3 comprises 13 residues. As DNA, the CDR3 is TGCAGCGTTGGGGAGATTGGAAATCAGCCCCAGCATTTT. It translates to CSVGEIGNQPQHF.

The chain has TRBV4-1 and TRBJ2-5; D gene uncertain. The length of the CDR3 is 14 residues. Trimming removed 0 bases at V and 3 bases at J, with 8 bases between. Germline V gene lookup returns CDR1 MGHRA and CDR2 YSYEKL. CDR3 region: CASSQDNKKETQYF. The CDR3 DNA reads TGCGCCAGCAGCCAAGATAACAAGAAAGAGACCCAGTACTTC.

This rearrangement joins TRBV9 to TRBJ2-1, with 7 bases lining up with TRBD2. The CDR3 is made up of 15 amino acids. Trimming at V came to 7 bases and at J to 2 bases, leaving 9 bases not matched to a gene. Germline loops: CDR1 SGDLS, CDR2 YYNGEE. The CDR3 region has the DNA TGTGCCAGCGGGGGGGTCCAGCGGGCCTACAATGAGCAGTTCTTC. Its translation: CASGGVQRAYNEQFF.